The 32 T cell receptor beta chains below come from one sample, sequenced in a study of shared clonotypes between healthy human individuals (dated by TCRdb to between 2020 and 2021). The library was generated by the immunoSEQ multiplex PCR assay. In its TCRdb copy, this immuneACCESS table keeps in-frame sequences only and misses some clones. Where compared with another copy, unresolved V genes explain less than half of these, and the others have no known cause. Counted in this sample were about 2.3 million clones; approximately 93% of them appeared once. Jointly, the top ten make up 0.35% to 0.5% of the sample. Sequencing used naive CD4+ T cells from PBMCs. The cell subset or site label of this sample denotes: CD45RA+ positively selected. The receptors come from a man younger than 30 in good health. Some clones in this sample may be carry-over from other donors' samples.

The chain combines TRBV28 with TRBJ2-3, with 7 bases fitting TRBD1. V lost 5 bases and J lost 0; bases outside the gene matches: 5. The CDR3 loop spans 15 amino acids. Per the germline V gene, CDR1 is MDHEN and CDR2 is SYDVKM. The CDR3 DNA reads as TGTGCCAGCAGTCGCCCGGGACAGAGCACAGATACGCAGTATTTT. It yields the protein CASSRPGQSTDTQYF.

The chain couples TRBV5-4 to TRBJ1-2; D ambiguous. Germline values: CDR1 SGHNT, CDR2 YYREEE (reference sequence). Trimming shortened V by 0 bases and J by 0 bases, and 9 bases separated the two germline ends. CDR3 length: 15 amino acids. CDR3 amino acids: CASSLAPGTNYGYTF. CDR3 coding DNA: TGTGCCAGCAGCTTGGCGCCAGGAACTAACTATGGCTACACCTTC.

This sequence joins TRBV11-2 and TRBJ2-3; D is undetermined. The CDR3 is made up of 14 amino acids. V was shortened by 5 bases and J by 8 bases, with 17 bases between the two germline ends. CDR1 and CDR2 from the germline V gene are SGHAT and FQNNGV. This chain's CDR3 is CASSPTPVPVTQYF. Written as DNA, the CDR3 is TGTGCCAGCAGCCCAACTCCGGTCCCTGTTACGCAGTATTTT.

CDR3 sequence: CASSPTSSGSRETQYF. The CDR3 DNA reads TGCGCCAGCAGCCCCACCTCTAGCGGGAGTCGAGAGACCCAGTACTTC. This chain links TRBV5-1 with TRBJ2-5; TRBD2 aligns across 10 bases. Per germline, CDR1 SGHRS and CDR2 YFSETQ. Losses at the gene ends were 4 bases for V and 4 bases for J; bases not matched to a gene: 10. The CDR3 is 16 amino acids.

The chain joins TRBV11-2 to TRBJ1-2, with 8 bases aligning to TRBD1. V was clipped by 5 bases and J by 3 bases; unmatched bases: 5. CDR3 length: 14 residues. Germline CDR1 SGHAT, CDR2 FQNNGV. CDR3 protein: CASSRTGSYYGYTF. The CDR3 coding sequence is TGTGCCAGCAGCCGGACAGGGTCCTACTATGGCTACACCTTC. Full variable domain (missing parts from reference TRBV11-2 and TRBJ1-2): EAGVAQSPRYKIIEKRQSVAFWCNPISGHATLYWYQQILGQGPKLLIQFQNNGVVDDSQLPKDRFSAERLKGVDSTLKIQPAKLEDSAVYLCASSRTGSYYGYTFGSGTRLTVV.

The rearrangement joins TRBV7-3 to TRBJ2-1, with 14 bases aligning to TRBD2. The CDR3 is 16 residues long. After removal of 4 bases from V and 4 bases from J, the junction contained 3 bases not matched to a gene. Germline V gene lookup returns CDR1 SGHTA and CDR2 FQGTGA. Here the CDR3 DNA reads TGTGCCAGCAGCTCCGGGACTAGCGGGAGTTACAATGAGCAGTTCTTC. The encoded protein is CASSSGTSGSYNEQFF. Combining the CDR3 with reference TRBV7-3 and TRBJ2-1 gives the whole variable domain GAGVSQTPSNKVTEKGKYVELRCDPISGHTALYWYRQSLGQGPEFLIYFQGTGAADDSGLPNDRFFAVRPEGSVSTLKIQRTERGDSAVYLCASSSGTSGSYNEQFFGPGTRLTVL.

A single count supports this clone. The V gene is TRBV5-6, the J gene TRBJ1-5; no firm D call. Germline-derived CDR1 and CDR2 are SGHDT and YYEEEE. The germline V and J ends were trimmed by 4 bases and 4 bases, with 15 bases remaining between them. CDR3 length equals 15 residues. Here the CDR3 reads CASSLTPTPNQPQHF. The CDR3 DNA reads TGTGCCAGCAGCCTGACCCCGACCCCGAATCAGCCCCAGCATTTT. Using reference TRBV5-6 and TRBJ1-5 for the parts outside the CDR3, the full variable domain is DAGVTQSPTHLIKTRGQQVTLRCSPKSGHDTVSWYQQALGQGPQFIFQYYEEEERQRGNFPDRFSGHQFPNYSSELNVNALLLGDSALYLCASSLTPTPNQPQHFGDGTRLSIL.

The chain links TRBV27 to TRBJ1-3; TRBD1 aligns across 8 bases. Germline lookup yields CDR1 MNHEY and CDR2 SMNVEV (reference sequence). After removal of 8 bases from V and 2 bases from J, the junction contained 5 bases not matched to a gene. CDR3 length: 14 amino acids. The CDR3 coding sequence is TGTGCCAGCCGACGGACAGGGACTGGAAACACCATATATTTT. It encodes CASRRTGTGNTIYF.

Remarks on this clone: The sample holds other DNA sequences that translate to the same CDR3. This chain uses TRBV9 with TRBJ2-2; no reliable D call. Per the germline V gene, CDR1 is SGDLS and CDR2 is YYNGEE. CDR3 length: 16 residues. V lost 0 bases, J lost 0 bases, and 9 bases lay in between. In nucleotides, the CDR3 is TGTGCCAGCAGCGTAGGTGGCAGCCCGAACACCGGGGAGCTGTTTTTT. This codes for CASSVGGSPNTGELFF.

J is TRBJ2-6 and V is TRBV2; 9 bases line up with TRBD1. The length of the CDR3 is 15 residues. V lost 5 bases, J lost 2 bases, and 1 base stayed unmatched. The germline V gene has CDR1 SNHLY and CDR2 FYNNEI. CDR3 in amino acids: CASSWDRAGANVLTF. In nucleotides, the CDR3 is TGTGCCAGCAGTTGGGACAGGGCTGGGGCCAACGTCCTGACTTTC.

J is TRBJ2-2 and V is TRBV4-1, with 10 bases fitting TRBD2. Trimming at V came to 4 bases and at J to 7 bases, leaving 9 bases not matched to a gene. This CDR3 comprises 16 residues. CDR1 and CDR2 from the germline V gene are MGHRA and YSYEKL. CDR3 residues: CASSLLAGQLGGELFF. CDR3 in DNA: TGCGCCAGCAGCCTACTAGCGGGACAACTCGGCGGGGAGCTGTTTTTT.

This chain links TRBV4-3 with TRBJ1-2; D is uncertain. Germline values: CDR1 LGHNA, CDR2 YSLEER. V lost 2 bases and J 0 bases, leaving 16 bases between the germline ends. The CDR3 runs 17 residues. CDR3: CASSQKWASGANYGYTF. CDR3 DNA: TGCGCCAGCAGCCAAAAATGGGCCAGTGGAGCTAACTATGGCTACACCTTC.

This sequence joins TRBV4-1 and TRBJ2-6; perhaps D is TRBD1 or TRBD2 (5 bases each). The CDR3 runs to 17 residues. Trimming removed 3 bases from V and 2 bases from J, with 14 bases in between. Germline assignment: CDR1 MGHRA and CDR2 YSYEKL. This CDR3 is CASSQLDWGTGANVLTF. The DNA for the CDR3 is TGCGCCAGCAGCCAGCTAGACTGGGGGACTGGGGCCAACGTCCTGACTTTC.

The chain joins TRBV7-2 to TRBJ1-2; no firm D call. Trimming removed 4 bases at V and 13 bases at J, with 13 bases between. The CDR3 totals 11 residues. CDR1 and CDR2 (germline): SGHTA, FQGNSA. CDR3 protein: CASSWARVATF. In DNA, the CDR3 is TGTGCCAGCAGCTGGGCAAGAGTAGCCACCTTC.

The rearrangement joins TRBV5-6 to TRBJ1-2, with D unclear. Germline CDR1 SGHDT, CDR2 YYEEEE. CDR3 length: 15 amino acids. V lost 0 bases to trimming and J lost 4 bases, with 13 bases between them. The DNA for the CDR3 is TGTGCCAGCAGCTTGGGAGGGCATCCAATCTATGGCTACACCTTC. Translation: CASSLGGHPIYGYTF.

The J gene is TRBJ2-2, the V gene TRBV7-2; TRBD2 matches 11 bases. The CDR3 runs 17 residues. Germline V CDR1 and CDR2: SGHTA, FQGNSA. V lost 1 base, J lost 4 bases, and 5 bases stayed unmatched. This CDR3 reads CASSLDSGRAPTGELFF. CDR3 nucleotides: TGTGCCAGCAGCTTAGATAGCGGGAGGGCCCCCACCGGGGAGCTGTTTTTT.

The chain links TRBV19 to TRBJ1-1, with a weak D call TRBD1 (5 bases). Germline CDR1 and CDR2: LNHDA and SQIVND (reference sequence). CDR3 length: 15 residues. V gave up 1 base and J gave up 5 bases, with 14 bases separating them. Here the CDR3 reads CASSIGSAGRTEAFF. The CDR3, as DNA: TGTGCCAGTAGTATAGGATCGGCAGGGCGGACTGAAGCTTTCTTT.

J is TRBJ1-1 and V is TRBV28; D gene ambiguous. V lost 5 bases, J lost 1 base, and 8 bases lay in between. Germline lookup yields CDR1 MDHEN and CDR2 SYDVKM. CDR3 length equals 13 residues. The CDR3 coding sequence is TGTGCCAGCAGTACGCAGTCGAACACTGAAGCTTTCTTT. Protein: CASSTQSNTEAFF.

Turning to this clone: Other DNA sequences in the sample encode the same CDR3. CDR3 DNA: TGCGCCAGCAGCGGACAGGGTGGCTATGGCTACACCTTC. It specifies CASSGQGGYGYTF. The chain combines TRBV4-1 with TRBJ1-2, with 8 bases aligning to TRBD1. Trimming took 5 bases from V and 4 from J; bases not matched to a gene: 3. CDR1 is MGHRA and CDR2 is YSYEKL in the germline V gene. This CDR3 spans 13 amino acids.

CDR3 coding DNA: TGTGCCAGCAGAGCCGGGACAGTTGGGGGAGAGACCCAGTACTTC. The encoded protein is CASRAGTVGGETQYF. The gene calls are TRBV6-1 and TRBJ2-5, with 7 bases that match TRBD1. This CDR3 contains 15 residues. Germline assignment: CDR1 MNHNS and CDR2 SASEGT. Losses at the gene ends were 6 bases for V and 4 bases for J; bases not matched to a gene: 11.

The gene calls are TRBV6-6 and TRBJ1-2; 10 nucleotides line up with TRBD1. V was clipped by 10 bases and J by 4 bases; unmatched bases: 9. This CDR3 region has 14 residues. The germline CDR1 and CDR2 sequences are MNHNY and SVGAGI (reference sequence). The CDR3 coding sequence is TGTGCCACGGGGGAGGGACAGGGGCCCTATGGCTACACCTTC. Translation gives CATGEGQGPYGYTF.

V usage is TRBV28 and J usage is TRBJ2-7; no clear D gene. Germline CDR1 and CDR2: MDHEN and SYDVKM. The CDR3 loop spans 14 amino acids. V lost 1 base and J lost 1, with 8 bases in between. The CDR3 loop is CASSLFGRSYEQYF. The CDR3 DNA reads TGTGCCAGCAGTTTATTCGGCAGGTCCTACGAGCAGTACTTC.

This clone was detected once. The CDR3 nucleotides read TGTGCCAGCAGTTACTCGATGGGCAGGGGGGGCGATGGCTACACCTTC. It translates to CASSYSMGRGGDGYTF. This rearrangement joins TRBV6-6 to TRBJ1-2, with 7 bases matching TRBD1. J gave up 6 bases and V 0 bases, and 10 bases lay outside the gene matches. In germline, CDR1 is MNHNY, CDR2 SVGAGI (reference sequence). The CDR3 has 16 amino acids.

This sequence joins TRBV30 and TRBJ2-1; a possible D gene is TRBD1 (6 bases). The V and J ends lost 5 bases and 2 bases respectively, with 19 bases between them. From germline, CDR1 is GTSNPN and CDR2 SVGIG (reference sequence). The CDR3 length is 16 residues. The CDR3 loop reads CAWDRTGYFAYNEQFF. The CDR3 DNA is TGTGCCTGGGACCGAACAGGGTATTTTGCCTACAATGAGCAGTTCTTC.

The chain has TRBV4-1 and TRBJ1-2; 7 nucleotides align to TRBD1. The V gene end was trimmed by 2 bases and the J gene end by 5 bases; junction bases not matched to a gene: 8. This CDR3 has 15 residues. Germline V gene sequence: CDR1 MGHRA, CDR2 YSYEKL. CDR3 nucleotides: TGCGCCAGCAGCCAATTGACAGGGAACGATTATGGCTACACCTTC. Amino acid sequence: CASSQLTGNDYGYTF.

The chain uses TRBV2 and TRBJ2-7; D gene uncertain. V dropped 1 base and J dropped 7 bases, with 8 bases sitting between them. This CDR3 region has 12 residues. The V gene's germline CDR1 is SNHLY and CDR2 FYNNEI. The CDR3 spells CASSEGPWEQYF. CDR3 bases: TGTGCCAGCAGTGAAGGACCCTGGGAGCAGTACTTC.

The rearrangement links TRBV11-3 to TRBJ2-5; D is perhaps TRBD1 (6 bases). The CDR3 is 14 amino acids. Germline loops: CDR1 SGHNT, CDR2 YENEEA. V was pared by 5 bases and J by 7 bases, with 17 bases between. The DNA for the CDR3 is TGTGCCAGCAGCGAACAGGGAACCGGACGGACCCAGTACTTC. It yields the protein CASSEQGTGRTQYF.

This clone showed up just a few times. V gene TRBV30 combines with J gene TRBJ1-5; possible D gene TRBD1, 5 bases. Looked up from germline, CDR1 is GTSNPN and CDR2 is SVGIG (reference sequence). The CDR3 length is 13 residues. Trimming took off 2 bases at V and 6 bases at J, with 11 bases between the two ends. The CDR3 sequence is CAWSRGAGQPQHF. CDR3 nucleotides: TGTGCCTGGAGTAGAGGGGCTGGTCAGCCCCAGCATTTT. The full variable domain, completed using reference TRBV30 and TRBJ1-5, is SQTIHQWPATLVQPVGSPLSLECTVEGTSNPNLYWYRQAAGRGLQLLFYSVGIGQISSEVPQNLSASRPQDRQFILSSKKLLLSDSGFYLCAWSRGAGQPQHFGDGTRLSIL.

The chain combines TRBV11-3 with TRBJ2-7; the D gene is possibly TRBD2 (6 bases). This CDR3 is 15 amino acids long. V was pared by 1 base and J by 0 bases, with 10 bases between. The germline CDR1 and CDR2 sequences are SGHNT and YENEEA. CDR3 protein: CASSLAPAGSYEQYF. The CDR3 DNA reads TGTGCCAGCAGCTTAGCCCCAGCGGGCTCCTACGAGCAGTACTTC.

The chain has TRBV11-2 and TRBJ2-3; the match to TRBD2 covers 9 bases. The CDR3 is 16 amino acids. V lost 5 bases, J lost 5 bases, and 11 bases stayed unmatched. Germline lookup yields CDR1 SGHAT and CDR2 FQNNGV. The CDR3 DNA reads TGTGCCAGCAGCCCAGGACTAGCGCCAAATAGAGATACGCAGTATTTT. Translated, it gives CASSPGLAPNRDTQYF.

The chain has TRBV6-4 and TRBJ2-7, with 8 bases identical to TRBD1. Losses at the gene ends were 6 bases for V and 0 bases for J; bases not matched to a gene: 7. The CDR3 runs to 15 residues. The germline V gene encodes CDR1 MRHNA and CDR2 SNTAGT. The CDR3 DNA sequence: TGTGCCAGCAGGGGTGGACAGGGACCCTCCTACGAGCAGTACTTC. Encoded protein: CASRGGQGPSYEQYF.

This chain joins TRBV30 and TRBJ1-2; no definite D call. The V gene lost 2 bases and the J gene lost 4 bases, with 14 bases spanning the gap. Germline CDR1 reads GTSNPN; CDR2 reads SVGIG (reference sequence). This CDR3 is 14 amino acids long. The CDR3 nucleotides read TGTGCCTGGAGTTCCCCATTAAACGGCTATGGCTACACCTTC. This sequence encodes CAWSSPLNGYGYTF.